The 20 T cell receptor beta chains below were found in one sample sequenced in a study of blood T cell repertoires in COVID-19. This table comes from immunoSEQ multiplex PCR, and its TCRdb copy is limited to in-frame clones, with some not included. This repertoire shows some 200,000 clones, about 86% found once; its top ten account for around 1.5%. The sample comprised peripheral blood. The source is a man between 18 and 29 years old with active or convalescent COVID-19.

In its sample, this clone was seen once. The CDR3: CASSKGGMEHTEAFF. The DNA of the CDR3 is TGTGCCAGCAGTAAAGGGGGCATGGAACATACTGAAGCTTTCTTT. The chain links TRBV28 to TRBJ1-1; the match to TRBD1 covers 7 bases. The CDR3 sequence is 15 residues long. Germline assignment: CDR1 MDHEN and CDR2 SYDVKM. V lost 5 bases to trimming and J lost 5 bases; unmatched junction nucleotides: 11.

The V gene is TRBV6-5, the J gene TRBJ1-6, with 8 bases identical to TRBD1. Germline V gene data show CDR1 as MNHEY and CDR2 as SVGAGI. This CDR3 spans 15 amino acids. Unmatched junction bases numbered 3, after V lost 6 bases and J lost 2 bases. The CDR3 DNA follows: TGTGCCAGCAGGGAGGGACAGGCCTATAATTCACCCCTCCACTTT. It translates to CASREGQAYNSPLHF.

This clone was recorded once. DNA of the CDR3: TGTGCCAGCAGCGTAGGACTAGCGGGCCCCTACGAGCAGTACTTC. Protein sequence: CASSVGLAGPYEQYF. The V and J genes are TRBV9 and TRBJ2-7; 10 nucleotides agree with TRBD2. Looked up from germline, CDR1 is SGDLS and CDR2 is YYNGEE. After removal of 0 bases from V and 2 bases from J, the junction contained 2 bases not matched to a gene. This CDR3 contains 15 residues.

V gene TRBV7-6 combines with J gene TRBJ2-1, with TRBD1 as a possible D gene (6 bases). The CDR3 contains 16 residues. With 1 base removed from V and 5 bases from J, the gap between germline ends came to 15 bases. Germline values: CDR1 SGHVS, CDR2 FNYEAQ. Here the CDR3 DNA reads TGTGCCAGCAGCTTAGGTTGGGACATAGATAACAATGAGCAGTTCTTC. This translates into CASSLGWDIDNNEQFF.

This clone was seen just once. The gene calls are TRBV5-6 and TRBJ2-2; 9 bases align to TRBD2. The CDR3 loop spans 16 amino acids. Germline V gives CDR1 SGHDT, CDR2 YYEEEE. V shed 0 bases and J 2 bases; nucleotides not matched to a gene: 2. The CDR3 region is CASSLGLAGNTGELFF. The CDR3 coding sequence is TGTGCCAGCAGCTTGGGGCTAGCGGGAAACACCGGGGAGCTGTTTTTT.

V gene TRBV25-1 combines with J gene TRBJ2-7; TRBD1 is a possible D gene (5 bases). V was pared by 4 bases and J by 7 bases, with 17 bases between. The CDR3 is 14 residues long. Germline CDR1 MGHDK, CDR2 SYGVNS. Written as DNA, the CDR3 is TGTGCCAGCAGTGTGGATATTGGGGCTCGGGAGCAGTACTTC. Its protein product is CASSVDIGAREQYF.

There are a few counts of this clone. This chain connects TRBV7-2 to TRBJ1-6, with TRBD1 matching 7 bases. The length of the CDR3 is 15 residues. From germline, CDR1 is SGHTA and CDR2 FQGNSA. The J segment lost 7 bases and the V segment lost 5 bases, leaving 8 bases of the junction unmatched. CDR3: CASSLAGTENSPLHF. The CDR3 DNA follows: TGTGCCAGCAGCCTCGCCGGGACAGAGAATTCACCCCTCCACTTT.

The CDR3 spells CAWRGPMSNRLYYGYTF. The CDR3 DNA is TGTGCCTGGAGGGGGCCAATGAGTAACAGGCTTTACTATGGCTACACCTTC. This chain joins TRBV30 and TRBJ1-2; D possibly corresponds to TRBD1 (5 bases). The germline CDR1 and CDR2 sequences are GTSNPN and SVGIG (reference sequence). V lost 3 bases and J 3 bases, leaving 23 bases between the germline ends. CDR3 length equals 17 residues.

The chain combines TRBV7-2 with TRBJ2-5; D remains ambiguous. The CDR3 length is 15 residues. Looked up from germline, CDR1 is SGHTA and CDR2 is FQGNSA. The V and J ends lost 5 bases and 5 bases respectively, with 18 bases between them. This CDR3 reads CASSPPFSAVETQYF. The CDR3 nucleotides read TGTGCCAGCAGCCCCCCTTTTAGTGCTGTCGAGACCCAGTACTTC.

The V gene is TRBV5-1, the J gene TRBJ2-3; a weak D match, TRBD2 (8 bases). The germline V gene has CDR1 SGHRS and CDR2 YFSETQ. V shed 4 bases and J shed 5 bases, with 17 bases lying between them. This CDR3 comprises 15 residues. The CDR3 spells CASSPSGGGLDTQYF. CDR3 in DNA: TGCGCCAGCAGCCCTTCGGGAGGGGGCTTAGATACGCAGTATTTT. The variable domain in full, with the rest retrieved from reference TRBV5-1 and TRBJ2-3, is KAGVTQTPRYLIKTRGQQVTLSCSPISGHRSVSWYQQTPGQGLQFLFEYFSETQRNKGNFPGRFSGRQFSNSRSEMNVSTLELGDSALYLCASSPSGGGLDTQYFGPGTRLTVL.

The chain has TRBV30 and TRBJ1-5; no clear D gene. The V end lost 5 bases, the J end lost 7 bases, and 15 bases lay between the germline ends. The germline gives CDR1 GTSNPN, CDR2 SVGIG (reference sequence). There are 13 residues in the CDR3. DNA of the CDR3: TGTGCCTGGGCTGGCGGGTTCGGACAGCCCCAGCATTTT. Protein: CAWAGGFGQPQHF.

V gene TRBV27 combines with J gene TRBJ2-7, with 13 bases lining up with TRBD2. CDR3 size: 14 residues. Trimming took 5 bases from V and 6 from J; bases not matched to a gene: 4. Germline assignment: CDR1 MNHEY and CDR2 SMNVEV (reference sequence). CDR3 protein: CASSRTSGSGEQYF. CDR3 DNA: TGTGCCAGCAGTCGGACTAGCGGGAGCGGCGAGCAGTACTTC.

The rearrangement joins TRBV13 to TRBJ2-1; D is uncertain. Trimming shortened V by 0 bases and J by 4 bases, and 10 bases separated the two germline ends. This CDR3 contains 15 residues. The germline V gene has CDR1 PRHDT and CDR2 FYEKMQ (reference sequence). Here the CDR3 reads CASSLGLSIYNEQFF. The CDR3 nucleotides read TGTGCCAGCAGCTTAGGTCTAAGCATTTACAATGAGCAGTTCTTC.

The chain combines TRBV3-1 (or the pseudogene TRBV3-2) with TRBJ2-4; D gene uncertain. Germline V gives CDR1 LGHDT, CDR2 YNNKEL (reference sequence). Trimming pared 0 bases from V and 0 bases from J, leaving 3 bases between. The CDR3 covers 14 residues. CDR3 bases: TGTGCCAGCAGCCAAGATCTAGCCAAAAACATTCAGTACTTC. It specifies CASSQDLAKNIQYF.

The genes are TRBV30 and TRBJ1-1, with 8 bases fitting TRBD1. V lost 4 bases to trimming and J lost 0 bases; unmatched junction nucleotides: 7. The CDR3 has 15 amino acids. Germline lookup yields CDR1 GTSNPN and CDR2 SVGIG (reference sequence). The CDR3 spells CAWTLPDRVNTEAFF. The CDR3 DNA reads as TGTGCCTGGACCCTACCGGACAGGGTGAACACTGAAGCTTTCTTT.

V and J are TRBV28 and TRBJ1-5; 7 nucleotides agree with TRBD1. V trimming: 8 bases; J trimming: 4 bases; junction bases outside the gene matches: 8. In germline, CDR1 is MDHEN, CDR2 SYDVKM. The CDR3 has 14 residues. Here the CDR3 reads CASVDRVGNQPQHF. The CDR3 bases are TGTGCCAGCGTCGACAGGGTAGGAAATCAGCCCCAGCATTTT.

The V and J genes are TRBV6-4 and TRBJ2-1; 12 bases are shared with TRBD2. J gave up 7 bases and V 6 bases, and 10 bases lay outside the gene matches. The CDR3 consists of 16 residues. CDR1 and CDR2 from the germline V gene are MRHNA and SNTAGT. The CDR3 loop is CASSSQGLAGTNEQFF. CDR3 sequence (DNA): TGTGCCAGCAGCAGCCAAGGACTAGCGGGAACGAATGAGCAGTTCTTC.

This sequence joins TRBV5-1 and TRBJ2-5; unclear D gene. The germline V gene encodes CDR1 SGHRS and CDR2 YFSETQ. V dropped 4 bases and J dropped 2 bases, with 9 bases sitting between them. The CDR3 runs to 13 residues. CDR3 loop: CASSPRPQETQYF. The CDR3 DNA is TGCGCCAGCAGCCCCAGGCCACAAGAGACCCAGTACTTC.

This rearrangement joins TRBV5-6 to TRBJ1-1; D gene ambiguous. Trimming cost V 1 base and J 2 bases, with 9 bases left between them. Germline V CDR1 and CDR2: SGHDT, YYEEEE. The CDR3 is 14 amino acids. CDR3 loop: CASSLRAGNTEAFF. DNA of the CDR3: TGTGCCAGCAGCTTGCGGGCGGGTAACACTGAAGCTTTCTTT.

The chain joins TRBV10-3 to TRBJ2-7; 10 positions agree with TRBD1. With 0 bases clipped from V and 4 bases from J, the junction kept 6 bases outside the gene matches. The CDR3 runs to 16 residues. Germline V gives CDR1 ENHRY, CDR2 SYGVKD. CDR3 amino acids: CAISESFGGQGYEQYF. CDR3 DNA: TGTGCCATCAGTGAGTCTTTTGGGGGACAGGGGTACGAGCAGTACTTC.